Below, one T cell receptor beta chain is given with its context. This sample is drawn from a study of shared clonotypes between healthy human individuals. The germline gives CDR1 SEHNR, CDR2 FQNEAQ (reference sequence). This CDR3 contains 14 residues. V was trimmed by 5 bases and J by 4 bases, leaving 14 bases between them. The test was conducted at deep level. The protocol was immunoSEQ multiplex PCR, while the TCRdb copy is restricted to in-frame clones and leaves out a portion. The top ten hold more than 1.5% of the sample, which has about 2.2 million clones, around 93% seen once. In the naive CD8 group, cells lacked CD45RO and were positively selected for CCR7, so terminally differentiated effector memory CD45RA+ cells were left out.

The sequence was obtained from a man aged 18-30 years in good health. Some clones in this sample may be carry-over from other donors' samples. This chain links TRBV7-9 with TRBJ1-2, with D possibly being TRBD1 (6 bases). Sequences were obtained from naive CD8+ T cells from PBMCs. The CDR3 DNA reads TGTGCCAGCAGCCAAGATCGGGGGCCCTATGGCTACACCTTC. Its protein is CASSQDRGPYGYTF.